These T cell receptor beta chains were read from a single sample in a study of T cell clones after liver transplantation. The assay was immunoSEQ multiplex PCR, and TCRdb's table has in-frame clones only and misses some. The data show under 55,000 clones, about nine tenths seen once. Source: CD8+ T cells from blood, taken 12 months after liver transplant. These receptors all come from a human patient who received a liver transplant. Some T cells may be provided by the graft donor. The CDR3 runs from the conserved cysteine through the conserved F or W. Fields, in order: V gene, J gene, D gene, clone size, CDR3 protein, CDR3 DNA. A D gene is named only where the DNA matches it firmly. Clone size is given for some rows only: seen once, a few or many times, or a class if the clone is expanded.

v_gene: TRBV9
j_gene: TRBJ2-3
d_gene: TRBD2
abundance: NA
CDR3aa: CASSLGLAASTDTQYF
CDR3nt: TGTGCCAGCAGCCTCGGACTAGCGGCGAGCACAGATACGCAGTATTTT

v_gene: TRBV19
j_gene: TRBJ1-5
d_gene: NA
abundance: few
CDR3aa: CASTGAAYSNQPQHF
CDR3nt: TGTGCCTCCACGGGGGCGGCCTATAGCAATCAGCCCCAGCATTTT

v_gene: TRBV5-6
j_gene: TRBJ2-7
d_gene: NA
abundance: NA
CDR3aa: CASSLATGIHEQYF
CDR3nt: TGTGCCAGCAGCTTGGCCACGGGGATCCACGAGCAGTACTTC

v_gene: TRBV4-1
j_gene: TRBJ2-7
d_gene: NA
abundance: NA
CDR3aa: CASSQDYGTYEQYF
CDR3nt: TGCGCCAGCAGCCAAGACTATGGCACCTACGAGCAGTACTTC

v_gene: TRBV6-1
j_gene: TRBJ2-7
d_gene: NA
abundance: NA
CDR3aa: CATLSPSYEQYF
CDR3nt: TGTGCCACCCTCTCTCCTTCCTACGAGCAGTACTTC

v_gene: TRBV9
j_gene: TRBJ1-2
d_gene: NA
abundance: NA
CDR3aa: CASSIYTFSNYGYTF
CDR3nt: TGTGCCAGCAGCATCTACACTTTCTCTAACTATGGCTACACCTTC

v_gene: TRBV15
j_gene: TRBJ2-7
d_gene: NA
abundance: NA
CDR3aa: CATSRDRTYEQYF
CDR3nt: TGTGCCACCAGCAGAGACCGGACCTACGAGCAGTACTTC

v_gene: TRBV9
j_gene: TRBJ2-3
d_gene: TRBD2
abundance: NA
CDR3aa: CASSVDGLAGVNADTQYF
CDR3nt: TGTGCCAGCAGCGTAGATGGACTAGCGGGAGTAAACGCAGATACGCAGTATTTT

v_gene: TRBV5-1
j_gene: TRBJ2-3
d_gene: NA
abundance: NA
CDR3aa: CASSLQGWGTDTQYF
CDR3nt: TGCGCCAGCAGCTTGCAGGGATGGGGCACAGATACGCAGTATTTT

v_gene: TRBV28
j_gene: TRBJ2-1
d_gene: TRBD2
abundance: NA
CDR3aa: CASSQEREKVGEQFF
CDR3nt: TGTGCCAGCAGTCAGGAGCGGGAGAAGGTCGGTGAGCAGTTCTTC

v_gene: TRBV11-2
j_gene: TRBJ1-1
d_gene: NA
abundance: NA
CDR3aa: CASTGINTEAFF
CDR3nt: TGTGCCAGCACAGGGATCAACACTGAAGCTTTCTTT

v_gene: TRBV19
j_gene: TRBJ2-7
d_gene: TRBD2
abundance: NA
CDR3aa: CASSTTSGVTYEQYF
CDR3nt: TGTGCCAGTAGTACGACTAGCGGGGTAACCTACGAGCAGTACTTC

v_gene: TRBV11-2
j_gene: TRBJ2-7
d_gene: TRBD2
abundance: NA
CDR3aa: CASSPEVAGPTYEQYF
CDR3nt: TGTGCCAGCAGCCCTGAGGTAGCGGGACCCACCTACGAGCAGTACTTC

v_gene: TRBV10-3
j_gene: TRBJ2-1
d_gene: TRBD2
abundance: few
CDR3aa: CAISEGTSVHNEQFF
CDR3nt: TGTGCCATCAGTGAAGGGACTAGCGTTCACAATGAGCAGTTCTTC

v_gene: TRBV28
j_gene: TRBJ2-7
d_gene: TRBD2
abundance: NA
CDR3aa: CASSLPLAGGLNEQYF
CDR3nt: TGTGCCAGCAGTTTACCCTTAGCGGGAGGCCTCAACGAGCAGTACTTC

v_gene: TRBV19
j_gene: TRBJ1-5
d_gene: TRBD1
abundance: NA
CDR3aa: CASSKQGLPQHF
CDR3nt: TGTGCCAGTAGTAAACAGGGGCTTCCCCAGCATTTT

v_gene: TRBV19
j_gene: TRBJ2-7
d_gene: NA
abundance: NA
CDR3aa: CASGRDSSSYEQYF
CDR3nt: TGTGCCAGCGGACGGGACTCCTCCTCCTACGAGCAGTACTTC

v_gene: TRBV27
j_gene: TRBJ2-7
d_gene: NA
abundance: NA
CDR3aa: CASSHGSLMAYEQYF
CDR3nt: TGTGCCAGCAGCCACGGGAGCCTTATGGCCTACGAGCAGTACTTC

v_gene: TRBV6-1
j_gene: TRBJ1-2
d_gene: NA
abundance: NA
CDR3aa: CASILMRVDVRGYTF
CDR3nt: TGTGCCAGCATCTTGATGAGGGTGGATGTACGTGGCTACACCTTC

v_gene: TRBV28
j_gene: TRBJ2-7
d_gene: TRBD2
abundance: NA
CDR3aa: CASTYWTSGSYEQYF
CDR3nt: TGTGCCAGCACTTATTGGACTAGCGGATCCTACGAGCAGTACTTC

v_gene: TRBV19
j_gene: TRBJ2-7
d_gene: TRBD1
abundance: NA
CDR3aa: CASSPGQGFHEQYF
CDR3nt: TGTGCCAGTAGTCCCGGACAGGGGTTCCACGAGCAGTACTTC

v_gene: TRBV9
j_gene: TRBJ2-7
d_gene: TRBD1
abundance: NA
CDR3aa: CASSLTGDRASYEQYF
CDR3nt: TGTGCCAGCAGCCTAACAGGGGACAGGGCTAGTTACGAGCAGTACTTC

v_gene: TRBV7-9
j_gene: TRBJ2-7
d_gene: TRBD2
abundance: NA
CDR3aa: CASSLVSGAPYEQYF
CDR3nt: TGTGCCAGCAGCTTAGTTAGCGGGGCCCCCTACGAGCAGTACTTC

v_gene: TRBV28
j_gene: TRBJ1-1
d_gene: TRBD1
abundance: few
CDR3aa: CASSLFRRDRGLMNTEAFF
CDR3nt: TGTGCCAGCAGTTTATTCAGGCGGGACAGAGGGCTCATGAACACTGAAGCTTTCTTT

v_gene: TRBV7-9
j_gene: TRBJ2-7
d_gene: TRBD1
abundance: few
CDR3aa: CASSTSRTGYEQYF
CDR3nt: TGTGCCAGCAGCACCAGTCGGACAGGCTACGAGCAGTACTTC

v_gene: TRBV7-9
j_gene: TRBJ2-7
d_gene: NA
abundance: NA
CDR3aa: CASSYRGQGSDEQYF
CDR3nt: TGTGCCAGCAGCTATCGGGGGCAGGGGAGCGACGAGCAGTACTTC

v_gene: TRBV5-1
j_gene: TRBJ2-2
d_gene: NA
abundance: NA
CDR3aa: CASSLDGAGELFF
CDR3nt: TGCGCCAGCAGCTTGGACGGAGCCGGGGAGCTGTTTTTT

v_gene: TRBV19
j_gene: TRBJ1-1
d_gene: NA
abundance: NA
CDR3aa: CASTERWGTEAFF
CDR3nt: TGTGCCAGTACCGAACGGTGGGGCACTGAAGCTTTCTTT

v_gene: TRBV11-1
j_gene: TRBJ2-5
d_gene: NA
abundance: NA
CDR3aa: CASSLSRGWETQYF
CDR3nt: TGTGCCAGCAGCTTAAGTCGGGGATGGGAGACCCAGTACTTC